This T cell receptor beta chain was identified during a study of control samples from healthy donors and cancer patients. Sequencing used immunoSEQ multiplex PCR; TCRdb keeps in-frame clones, though not all of them. This sample yields 190,000 or so clones, of which roughly 91% are seen a single time; more than 1.4% belongs to the top ten. The CDR3 extends over 16 amino acids. CDR1 is SGHTA, CDR2 FQGNSA, per germline. Trimming took off 4 bases at V and 0 bases at J, with 13 bases between the two ends. This TCR was recovered from a man younger than 30 in good health. The chain recombines TRBV7-2 with TRBJ2-1; D is perhaps TRBD2 (6 bases). The material sequenced was blood. The CDR3 nucleotides are TGTGCCAGCAGCTCCCGGGGGTTCGGCTCCTACAATGAGCAGTTCTTC. Its protein product is CASSSRGFGSYNEQFF. Full variable domain (outside the CDR3, taken from reference TRBV7-2 and TRBJ2-1): GAGVSQSPSNKVTEKGKDVELRCDPISGHTALYWYRQSLGQGLEFLIYFQGNSAPDKSGLPSDRFSAERTGGSVSTLTIQRTQQEDSAVYLCASSSRGFGSYNEQFFGPGTRLTVL.